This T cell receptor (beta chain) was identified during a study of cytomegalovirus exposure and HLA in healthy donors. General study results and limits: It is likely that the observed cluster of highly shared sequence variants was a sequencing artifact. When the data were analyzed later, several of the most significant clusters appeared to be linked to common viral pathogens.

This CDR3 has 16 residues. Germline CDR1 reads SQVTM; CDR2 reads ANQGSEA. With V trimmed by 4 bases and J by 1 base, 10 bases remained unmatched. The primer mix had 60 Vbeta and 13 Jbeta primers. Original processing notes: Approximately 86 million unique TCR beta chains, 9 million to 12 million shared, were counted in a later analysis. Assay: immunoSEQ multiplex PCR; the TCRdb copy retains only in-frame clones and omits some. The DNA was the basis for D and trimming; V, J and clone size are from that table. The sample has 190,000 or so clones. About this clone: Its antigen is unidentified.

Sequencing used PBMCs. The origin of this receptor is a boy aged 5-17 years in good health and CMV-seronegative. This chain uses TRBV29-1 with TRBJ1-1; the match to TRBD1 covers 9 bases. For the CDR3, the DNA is TGCAGCGTTGGGGGACAGGGACCATCTTCGAACACTGAAGCTTTCTTT. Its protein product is CSVGGQGPSSNTEAFF.